This record looks at one T cell receptor beta chain sequence and its context. The V gene's germline CDR1 is MNHEY and CDR2 SMNVEV (reference sequence). Trimming stripped 3 bases from V and 4 bases from J, with 10 bases between. The CDR3 spans 14 residues. These data originate in a study of shared clonotypes between healthy human individuals. Libraries were prepared by immunoSEQ multiplex PCR; TCRdb keeps only in-frame clonotypes and omits some of them. Among about 2.5 million clones listed, about 90% were seen once. The sample comprised naive CD4+ T cells from PBMCs. Subset reported: CD45RA+ positively selected. The chain uses TRBV27 and TRBJ1-3, with D hard to call. This TCR derives from a man aged 18 to 29 in good health. Some clones in this sample may be carry-over from other donors' samples. The CDR3 loop reads CASSFRGTGNTIYF. The CDR3 region has the DNA TGTGCCAGCAGTTTCCGGGGAACAGGAAACACCATATATTTT.